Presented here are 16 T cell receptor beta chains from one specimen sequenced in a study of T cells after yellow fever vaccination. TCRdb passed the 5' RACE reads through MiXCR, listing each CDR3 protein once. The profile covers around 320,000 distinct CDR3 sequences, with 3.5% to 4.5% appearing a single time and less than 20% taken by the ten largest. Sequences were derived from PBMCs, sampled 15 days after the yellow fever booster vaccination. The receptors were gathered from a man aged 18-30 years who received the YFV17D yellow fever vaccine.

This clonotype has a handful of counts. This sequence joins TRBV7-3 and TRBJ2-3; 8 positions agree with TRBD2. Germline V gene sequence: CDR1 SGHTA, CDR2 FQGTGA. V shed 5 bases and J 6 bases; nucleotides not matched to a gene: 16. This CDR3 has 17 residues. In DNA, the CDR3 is TGTGCCAGCAGCCATTCGGTATCCGGGGGGGCGCCGGATACGCAGTATTTT. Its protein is CASSHSVSGGAPDTQYF.

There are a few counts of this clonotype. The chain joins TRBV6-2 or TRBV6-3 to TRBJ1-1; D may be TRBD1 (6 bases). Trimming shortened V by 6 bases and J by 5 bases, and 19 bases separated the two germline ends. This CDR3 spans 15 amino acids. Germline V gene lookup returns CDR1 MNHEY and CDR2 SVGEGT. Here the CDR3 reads CASRSGESASTEAFF. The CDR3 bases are TGTGCCAGCAGATCAGGGGAAAGTGCGTCGACTGAAGCTTTCTTT.

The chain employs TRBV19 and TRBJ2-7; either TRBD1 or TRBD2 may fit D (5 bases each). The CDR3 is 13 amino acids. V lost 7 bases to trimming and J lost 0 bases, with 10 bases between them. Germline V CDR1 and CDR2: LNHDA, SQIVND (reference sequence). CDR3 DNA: TGTGCCAGTAATGGGGGAAACTCCTACGAGCAGTACTTC. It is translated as CASNGGNSYEQYF.

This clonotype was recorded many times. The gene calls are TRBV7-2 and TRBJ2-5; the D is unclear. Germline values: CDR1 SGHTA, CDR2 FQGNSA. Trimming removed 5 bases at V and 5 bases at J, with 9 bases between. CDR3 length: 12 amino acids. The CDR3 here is CASSLMGETQYF. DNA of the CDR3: TGTGCCAGCAGCCTCATGGGGGAGACCCAGTACTTC.

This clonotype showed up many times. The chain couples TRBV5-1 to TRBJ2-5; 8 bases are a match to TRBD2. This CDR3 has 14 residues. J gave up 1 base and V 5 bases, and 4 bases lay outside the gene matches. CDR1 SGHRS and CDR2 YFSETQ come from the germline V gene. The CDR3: CASSLSGVQETQYF. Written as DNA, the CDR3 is TGCGCCAGCAGTCTTAGCGGGGTCCAAGAGACCCAGTACTTC.

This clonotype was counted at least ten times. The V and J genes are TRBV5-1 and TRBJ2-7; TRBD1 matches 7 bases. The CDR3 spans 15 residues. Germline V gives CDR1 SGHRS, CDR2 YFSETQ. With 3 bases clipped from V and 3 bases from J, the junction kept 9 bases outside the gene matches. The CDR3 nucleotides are TGCGCCAGCAGCTCAATGACAGGGTCCCTCTACGAGCAGTACTTC. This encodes CASSSMTGSLYEQYF.

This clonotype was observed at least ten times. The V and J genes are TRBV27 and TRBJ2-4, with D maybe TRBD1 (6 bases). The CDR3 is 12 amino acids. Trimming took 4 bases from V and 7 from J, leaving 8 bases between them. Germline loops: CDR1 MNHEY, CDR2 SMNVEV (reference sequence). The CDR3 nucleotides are TGTGCCAGCAGTTCCCAGGGGAACATTCAGTACTTC. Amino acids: CASSSQGNIQYF.

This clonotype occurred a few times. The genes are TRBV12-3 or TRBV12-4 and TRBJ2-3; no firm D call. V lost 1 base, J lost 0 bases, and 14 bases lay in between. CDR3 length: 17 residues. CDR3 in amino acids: CASSLGRWISSTDTQYF. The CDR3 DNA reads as TGTGCCAGCAGTTTAGGTCGGTGGATCTCTAGCACAGATACGCAGTATTTT.

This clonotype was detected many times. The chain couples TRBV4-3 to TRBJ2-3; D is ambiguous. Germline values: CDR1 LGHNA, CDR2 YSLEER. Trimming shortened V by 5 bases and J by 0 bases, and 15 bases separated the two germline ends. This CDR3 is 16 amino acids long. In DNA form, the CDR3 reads TGCGCCAGCAGCGTACTGGGCAGCCTAAGCACAGATACGCAGTATTTT. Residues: CASSVLGSLSTDTQYF.

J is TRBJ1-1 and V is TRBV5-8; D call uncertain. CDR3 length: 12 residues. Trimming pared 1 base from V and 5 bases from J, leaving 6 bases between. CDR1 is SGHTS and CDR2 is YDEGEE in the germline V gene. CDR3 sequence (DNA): TGTGCCAGCAGCTTGTACCAGACTGAAGCTTTCTTT. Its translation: CASSLYQTEAFF.

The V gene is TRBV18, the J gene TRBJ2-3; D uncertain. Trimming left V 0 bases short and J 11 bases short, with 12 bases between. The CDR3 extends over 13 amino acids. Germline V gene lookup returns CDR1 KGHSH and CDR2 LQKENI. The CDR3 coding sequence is TGTGCCAGCTCACCACCTCCTAATCCGGGGCAGTATTTT. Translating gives CASSPPPNPGQYF. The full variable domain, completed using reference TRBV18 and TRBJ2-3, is NAGVMQNPRHLVRRRGQEARLRCSPMKGHSHVYWYRQLPEEGLKFMVYLQKENIIDESGMPKERFSAEFPKEGPSILRIQQVVRGDSAAYFCASSPPPNPGQYFGPGTRLTVL.

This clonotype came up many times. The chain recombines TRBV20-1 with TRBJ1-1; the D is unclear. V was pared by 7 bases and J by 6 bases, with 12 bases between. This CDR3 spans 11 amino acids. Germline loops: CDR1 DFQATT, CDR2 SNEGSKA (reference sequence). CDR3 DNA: TGCAGTGTCACGGTGAGGTCTGAAGCTTTCTTT. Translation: CSVTVRSEAFF.

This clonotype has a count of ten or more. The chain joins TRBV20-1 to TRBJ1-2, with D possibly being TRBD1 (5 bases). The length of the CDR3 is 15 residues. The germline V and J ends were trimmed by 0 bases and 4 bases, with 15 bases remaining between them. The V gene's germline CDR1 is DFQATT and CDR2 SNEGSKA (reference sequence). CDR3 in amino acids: CSARDRPGLSYGYTF. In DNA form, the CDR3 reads TGCAGTGCTAGAGATCGTCCAGGGCTTAGCTATGGCTACACCTTC.

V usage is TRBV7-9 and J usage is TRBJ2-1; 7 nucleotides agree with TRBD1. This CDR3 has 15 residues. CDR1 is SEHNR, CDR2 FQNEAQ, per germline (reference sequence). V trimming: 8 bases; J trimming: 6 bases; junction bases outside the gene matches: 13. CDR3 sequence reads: CASGQQGFGGNEQFF. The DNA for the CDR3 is TGTGCCAGCGGACAACAGGGGTTTGGGGGCAATGAGCAGTTCTTC.

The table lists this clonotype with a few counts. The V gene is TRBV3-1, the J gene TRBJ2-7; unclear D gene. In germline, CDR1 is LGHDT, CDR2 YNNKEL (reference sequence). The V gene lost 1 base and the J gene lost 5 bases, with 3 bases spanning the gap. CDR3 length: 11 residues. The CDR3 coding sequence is TGTGCCAGCAGCCAAGTTAACGAGCAGTACTTC. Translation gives CASSQVNEQYF.

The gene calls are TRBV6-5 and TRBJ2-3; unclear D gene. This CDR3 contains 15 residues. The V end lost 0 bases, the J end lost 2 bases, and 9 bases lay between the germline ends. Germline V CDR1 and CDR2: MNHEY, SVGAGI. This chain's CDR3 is CASSYSSWDTDTQYF. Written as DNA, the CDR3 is TGTGCCAGCAGTTACTCGAGTTGGGACACAGATACGCAGTATTTT.